The 15 T cell receptor beta chains below all came from one sample that was sequenced in a study of blood T cell repertoires in COVID-19. The method was immunoSEQ multiplex PCR; TCRdb's version includes in-frame clones alone and lacks a portion of them. There are around 100,000 clones in the sample; about four fifths occur only once, and roughly 6.2% lies in the top ten. Sequencing was carried out using peripheral blood. Source of these receptors: a man aged 55 to 69 with acute or convalescent COVID-19.

The chain couples TRBV11-2 to TRBJ2-3, with 7 bases aligning to TRBD1. Looked up from germline, CDR1 is SGHAT and CDR2 is FQNNGV. The CDR3 runs to 14 residues. J was trimmed by 3 bases and V by 5 bases; bases with no gene match: 5. CDR3: CASSKTGLTDTQYF. CDR3 nucleotide sequence: TGTGCCAGCAGCAAGACAGGGTTAACAGATACGCAGTATTTT.

The sample holds a few counts of this clone. The chain joins TRBV7-6 to TRBJ2-7; D is possibly TRBD1 (6 bases). Per the germline V gene, CDR1 is SGHVS and CDR2 is FNYEAQ. CDR3 size: 15 residues. Trimming left V 5 bases short and J 3 bases short, with 17 bases between. CDR3 bases: TGTGCCAGCAGCCCACAGGGAACAACGTTCTACGAGCAGTACTTC. This encodes CASSPQGTTFYEQYF.

This chain uses TRBV6-1 with TRBJ2-1; no reliable D call. This CDR3 contains 15 residues. Deletions cut 3 bases from V and 8 bases from J, with 17 bases between. CDR1 and CDR2 (germline): MNHNS, SASEGT. This CDR3 reads CASSDPRQYTHEQFF. As DNA, the CDR3 is TGTGCCAGCAGTGATCCGAGACAATACACCCATGAGCAGTTCTTC.

This clone was picked up a small number of times. This chain connects TRBV10-3 to TRBJ2-1; TRBD2 aligns across 7 bases. Germline CDR1 reads ENHRY; CDR2 reads SYGVKD. The CDR3 is 16 residues long. After removal of 2 bases from V and 6 bases from J, the junction contained 10 bases not matched to a gene. Here the CDR3 DNA reads TGTGCCATCAGTGAGCTACAAGGAGCGGGGAGCAATGAGCAGTTCTTC. Translating it yields CAISELQGAGSNEQFF.

This chain joins TRBV9 and TRBJ2-2, with D hard to call. Germline-derived CDR1 and CDR2 are SGDLS and YYNGEE. The CDR3 runs 16 residues. Trimming removed 0 bases at V and 5 bases at J, with 14 bases between. The CDR3, as DNA: TGTGCCAGCAGCGTAGCTGTCGGAGTCCTAACCGGGGAGCTGTTTTTT. Its protein is CASSVAVGVLTGELFF.

The chain carries TRBV12-3 or TRBV12-4 and TRBJ2-1; D is undetermined. There are 13 residues in the CDR3. Trimming took off 2 bases at V and 7 bases at J, with 9 bases between the two ends. For the CDR3, the DNA is TGTGCCAGCAGTTTAAATCGGTGGAATGAGCAGTTCTTC. This gives the protein CASSLNRWNEQFF.

The chain couples TRBV6-2 or TRBV6-3 to TRBJ1-1; no clear D. With 2 bases removed from V and 5 bases from J, the gap between germline ends came to 12 bases. The CDR3 extends over 14 amino acids. Germline values: CDR1 MNHEY, CDR2 SVGEGT. In nucleotides, the CDR3 is TGTGCCAGCAGTTACCGCCTTGGGGAGACTGAAGCTTTCTTT. Translating gives CASSYRLGETEAFF.

The V call is TRBV7-2, the J call TRBJ1-6; no firm D call. V was trimmed by 3 bases and J by 7 bases, leaving 4 bases between them. The CDR3 has 12 amino acids. Germline CDR1 reads SGHTA; CDR2 reads FQGNSA. The CDR3 DNA follows: TGTGCCAGCAGCTTTCCAAATTCACCCCTCCACTTT. Translated, it gives CASSFPNSPLHF.

The chain uses TRBV5-6 and TRBJ2-1, with D uncertain. Trimming left V 4 bases short and J 0 bases short, with 8 bases between. Germline loops: CDR1 SGHDT, CDR2 YYEEEE. This CDR3 comprises 14 residues. In DNA form, the CDR3 reads TGTGCCAGCAGCAGTGTCAGCTCCTACAATGAGCAGTTCTTC. It encodes CASSSVSSYNEQFF. The variable domain in full, with the rest retrieved from reference TRBV5-6 and TRBJ2-1, is DAGVTQSPTHLIKTRGQQVTLRCSPKSGHDTVSWYQQALGQGPQFIFQYYEEEERQRGNFPDRFSGHQFPNYSSELNVNALLLGDSALYLCASSSVSSYNEQFFGPGTRLTVL.

The chain couples TRBV5-4 to TRBJ2-7, with D unresolved. The V gene's germline CDR1 is SGHNT and CDR2 YYREEE (reference sequence). The V end lost 0 bases, the J end lost 2 bases, and 9 bases lay between the germline ends. There are 14 residues in the CDR3. The CDR3 DNA follows: TGTGCCAGCAGCTTGGCCGCGGCCCCCTACGAGCAGTACTTC. It encodes CASSLAAAPYEQYF.

This chain links TRBV7-3 with TRBJ1-3; D not resolved. Trimming took off 1 base at V and 2 bases at J, with 12 bases between the two ends. Germline V gene lookup returns CDR1 SGHTA and CDR2 FQGTGA. The CDR3 loop spans 16 amino acids. CDR3 in amino acids: CASSLSRSGPGNTIYF. CDR3 nucleotides: TGTGCCAGCAGCTTAAGTCGAAGCGGACCTGGAAACACCATATATTTT.

This chain uses TRBV11-2 with TRBJ2-7; D might be TRBD1 (5 bases). V lost 3 bases and J lost 7, with 19 bases in between. Germline V gene data show CDR1 as SGHAT and CDR2 as FQNNGV. The length of the CDR3 is 15 residues. CDR3 DNA sequence: TGTGCCAGCAGCTTCCCCATCGGGCAGGGCTTGGAGCAGTACTTC. Protein product: CASSFPIGQGLEQYF.

The rearrangement joins TRBV30 to TRBJ2-2, with D perhaps TRBD2 (7 bases). The CDR3 is 14 amino acids. The germline V gene encodes CDR1 GTSNPN and CDR2 SVGIG (reference sequence). V was shortened by 5 bases and J by 4 bases, with 14 bases between the two germline ends. The chain's CDR3 is CAWDLGGPTGELFF. CDR3 in DNA: TGTGCCTGGGACCTGGGGGGGCCCACCGGGGAGCTGTTTTTT. Looking up the rest from reference TRBV30 and TRBJ2-2 gives the full variable domain: SQTIHQWPATLVQPVGSPLSLECTVEGTSNPNLYWYRQAAGRGLQLLFYSVGIGQISSEVPQNLSASRPQDRQFILSSKKLLLSDSGFYLCAWDLGGPTGELFFGEGSRLTVL.

The rearrangement links TRBV2 to TRBJ2-1, with D uncertain. The germline CDR1 and CDR2 sequences are SNHLY and FYNNEI. V lost 6 bases and J 1 base, leaving 16 bases between the germline ends. This CDR3 is built from 16 residues. CDR3 coding DNA: TGTGCCAGCAGCCCACCCCATTCGGGTTCCTACAATGAGCAGTTCTTC. Protein: CASSPPHSGSYNEQFF.

This clone was observed a handful of times. The CDR3 DNA follows: TGCAGCGTTGAACTAGCGGGGGGCCTATACAATGAGCAGTTCTTC. Translating gives CSVELAGGLYNEQFF. The J gene is TRBJ2-1, the V gene TRBV29-1, with TRBD2 matching over 11 bases. The CDR3 consists of 15 residues. V was clipped by 2 bases and J by 4 bases; unmatched bases: 4. Germline V gene sequence: CDR1 SQVTM, CDR2 ANQGSEA.